This T cell receptor beta chain was captured by sequencing in a study of T cells after yellow fever vaccination. Regarding the study as a whole: Most clones from primary vaccination were detected again post-booster (just under 97% CD4, roughly 91% CD8). CD4 and CD8 compartments shared a small share of clonotypes, likely from convergent recombination.

From the 5' RACE reads, TCRdb called clonotypes with MiXCR, one entry per CDR3 protein. In the table there are hundreds of thousands of distinct CDR3 sequences, around an eighth of which are singletons. V lost 0 bases, J lost 4 bases, and 9 bases lay in between. The germline CDR1 and CDR2 sequences are LGHNA and YSLEER. The length of the CDR3 is 14 residues. As to this clonotype: The antigen remains undetermined.

Sequencing used CD4+ T cells sorted from PBMCs, obtained 15 days after the yellow fever booster vaccination. J is TRBJ1-1 and V is TRBV4-3; D ambiguous. The TCR originated in a man aged 18 to 30 who received the YFV17D yellow fever vaccine. As DNA, the CDR3 is TGCGCCAGCAGCCAAGAAGTGGTGGGCACTGAAGCTTTCTTT. Translating gives CASSQEVVGTEAFF.